The clone carrying this T cell receptor beta chain came up a few times. Antigen: not known. This sample stems from a study of beta chain features in type 1 diabetes. Looked up from germline, CDR1 is SGHKS and CDR2 is YYEKEE (reference sequence). The germline V and J ends were trimmed by 3 bases and 8 bases, with 15 bases remaining between them. This CDR3 contains 14 residues. The study's findings and limits: Moderate but significant shortening of TCRB CDR3s was recorded in all four CD4+ subsets from Type 1 diabetes patients.

Every donor had blood drawn once into heparin, roughly 110 mL on average. Staining for CD45RO/CCR7/CD25/CD127/CD95/CD27 allowed sorting of CD4+ naive, central memory, regulatory and stem cell-like memory cells. Purity exceeding 95% was reached by all sorted populations. The authors reverse transcribed all of the isolated RNA, so sequencing captured expressed TCRB transcripts. Libraries were prepared by immunoSEQ multiplex PCR; TCRdb keeps only in-frame clonotypes and omits some of them. The sample records more than 85,000 clones, under 40% being singletons. The sequencing input was stem cell memory CD4+ T cells from blood. This sequence originates from a young woman in good health. The V gene is TRBV5-5, the J gene TRBJ2-1, with D possibly matching TRBD2 (6 bases). CDR3 sequence: CASSYFPGEDEQFF. In nucleotides, the CDR3 is TGTGCCAGCAGCTATTTTCCGGGGGAAGATGAGCAGTTCTTC.